This T cell receptor (beta chain) was identified in a study of blood T cell repertoires in COVID-19. In the study overall: Whether acute or convalescent, the COVID-19 samples came from the United States, Italy and Spain. PBMCs, B-cell-depleted T cells, or T cells were the source of the cDNA or gDNA that made up the material.

CDR3 length: 16 residues. Trimming pared 0 bases from V and 6 bases from J, leaving 14 bases between. Germline V gene data show CDR1 as LGHNA and CDR2 as YSLEER. Authors' analysis steps: For nucleated cells, counts were estimated from reference gene primer amplification. Assay used: immunoSEQ multiplex PCR; TCRdb lists only in-frame clones, some missing. The D gene and trimming were derived from the DNA, and the V and J assignments and clone size from that table. The sample carries over 250,000 clones, under 90% recorded once. Sequencing was done on a sample of peripheral blood. This rearrangement joins TRBV4-3 to TRBJ1-4; D may be TRBD1 (5 bases). This TCR was sampled from a woman in her 50s who had recovered from COVID-19. The CDR3 nucleotides read TGCGCCAGCAGCCAAGAGCGGGGGGTCGCTGATGAAAAACTGTTTTTT. Its translation: CASSQERGVADEKLFF.